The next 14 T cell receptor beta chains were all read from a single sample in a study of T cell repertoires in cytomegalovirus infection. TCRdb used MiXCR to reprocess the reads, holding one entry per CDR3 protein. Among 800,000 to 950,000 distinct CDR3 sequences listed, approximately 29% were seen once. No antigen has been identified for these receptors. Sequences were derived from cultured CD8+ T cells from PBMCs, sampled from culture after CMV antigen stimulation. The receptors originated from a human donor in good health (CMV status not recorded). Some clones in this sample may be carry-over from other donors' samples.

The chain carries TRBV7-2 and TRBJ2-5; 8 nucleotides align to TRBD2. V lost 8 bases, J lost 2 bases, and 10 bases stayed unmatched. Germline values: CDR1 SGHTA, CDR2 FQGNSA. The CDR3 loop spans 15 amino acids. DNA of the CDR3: TGTGCCAGCCTAGGGCGGGAGCGGGGGCAAGAGACCCAGTACTTC. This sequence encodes CASLGRERGQETQYF.

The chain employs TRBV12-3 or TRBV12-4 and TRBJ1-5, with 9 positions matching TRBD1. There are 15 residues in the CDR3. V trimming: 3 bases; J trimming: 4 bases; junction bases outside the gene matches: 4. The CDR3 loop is CASSFTGGLNQPQHF. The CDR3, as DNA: TGTGCCAGCAGTTTTACAGGGGGCCTGAATCAGCCCCAGCATTTT.

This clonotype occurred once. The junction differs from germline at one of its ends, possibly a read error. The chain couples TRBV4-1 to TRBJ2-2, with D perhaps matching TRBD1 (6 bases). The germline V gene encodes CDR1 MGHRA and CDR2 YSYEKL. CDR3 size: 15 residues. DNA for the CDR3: TGTGCCAGCAGCCAAGCACAGGGGAACACCGGGGAGCTGTTTTTT. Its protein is CASSQAQGNTGELFF.

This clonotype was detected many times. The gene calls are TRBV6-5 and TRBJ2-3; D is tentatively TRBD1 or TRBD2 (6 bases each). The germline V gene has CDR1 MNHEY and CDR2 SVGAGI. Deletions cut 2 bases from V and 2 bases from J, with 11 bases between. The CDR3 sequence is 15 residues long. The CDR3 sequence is CASSYGGRSTDTQYF. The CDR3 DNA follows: TGTGCCAGCAGTTACGGGGGGCGATCCACAGATACGCAGTATTTT.

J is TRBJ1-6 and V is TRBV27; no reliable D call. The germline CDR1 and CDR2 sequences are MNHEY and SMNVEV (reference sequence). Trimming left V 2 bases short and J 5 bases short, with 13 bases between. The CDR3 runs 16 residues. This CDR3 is CASSLETPPHNSPLHF. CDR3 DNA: TGTGCCAGCAGTTTAGAGACTCCTCCCCATAATTCACCCCTCCACTTT.

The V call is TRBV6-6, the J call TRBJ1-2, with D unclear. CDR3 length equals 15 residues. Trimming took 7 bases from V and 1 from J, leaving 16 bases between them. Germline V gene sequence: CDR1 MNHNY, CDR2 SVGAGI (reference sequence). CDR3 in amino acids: CASTGPGVRNYGYTF. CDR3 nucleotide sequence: TGTGCCAGCACCGGACCCGGAGTACGTAACTATGGCTACACCTTC.

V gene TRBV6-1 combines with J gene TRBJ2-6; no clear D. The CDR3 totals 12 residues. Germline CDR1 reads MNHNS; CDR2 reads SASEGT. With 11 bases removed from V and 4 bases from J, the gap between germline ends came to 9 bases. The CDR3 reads CALLSGANVLTF. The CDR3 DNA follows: TGTGCCCTCTTATCCGGGGCCAACGTCCTGACTTTC.

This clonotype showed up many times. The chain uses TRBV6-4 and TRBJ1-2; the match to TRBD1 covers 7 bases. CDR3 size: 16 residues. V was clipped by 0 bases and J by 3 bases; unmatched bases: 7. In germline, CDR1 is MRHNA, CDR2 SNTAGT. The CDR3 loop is CASSDSEQGNDYGYTF. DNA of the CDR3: TGTGCCAGCAGTGACTCCGAACAGGGGAACGACTATGGCTACACCTTC.

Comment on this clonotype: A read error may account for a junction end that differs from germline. In nucleotides, the CDR3 is TGTGCCAGCAGCTGGGGACAGGGCACTAATGAAAATCTGTTTTTT. Translated, it gives CASSWGQGTNENLFF. The chain combines TRBV11-2 with TRBJ1-4; 9 bases align to TRBD1. CDR3 length equals 15 residues. CDR1 and CDR2 from the germline V gene are SGHAT and FQNNGV.

The CDR3, as DNA: TGTGCCAGCAGCTTCTCGAGGGTTCTTAGACTCTACAATGAGCAGTTCTTC. It is translated as CASSFSRVLRLYNEQFF. The chain employs TRBV5-6 and TRBJ2-1, with D possibly matching TRBD2 (5 bases). Germline V gene data show CDR1 as SGHDT and CDR2 as YYEEEE. The V end lost 2 bases, the J end lost 3 bases, and 18 bases lay between the germline ends. The CDR3 loop spans 17 amino acids. The complete variable domain, with remaining parts taken from reference TRBV5-6 and TRBJ2-1, reads DAGVTQSPTHLIKTRGQQVTLRCSPKSGHDTVSWYQQALGQGPQFIFQYYEEEERQRGNFPDRFSGHQFPNYSSELNVNALLLGDSALYLCASSFSRVLRLYNEQFFGPGTRLTVL.

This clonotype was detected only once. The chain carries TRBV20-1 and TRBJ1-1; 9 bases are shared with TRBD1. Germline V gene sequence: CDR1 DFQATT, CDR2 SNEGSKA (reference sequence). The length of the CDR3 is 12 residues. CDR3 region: CAGQGNYAEAFF. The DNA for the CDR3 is TGCGCGGGACAGGGTAACTATGCTGAAGCTTTCTTT.

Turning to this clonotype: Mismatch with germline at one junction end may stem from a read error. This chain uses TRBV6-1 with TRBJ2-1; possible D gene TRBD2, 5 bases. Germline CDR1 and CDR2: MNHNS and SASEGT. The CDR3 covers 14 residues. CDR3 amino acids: CVSSEVEGYNEQFF. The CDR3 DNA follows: TGTGTCAGCAGTGAAGTTGAGGGCTACAATGAGCAGTTCTTC.

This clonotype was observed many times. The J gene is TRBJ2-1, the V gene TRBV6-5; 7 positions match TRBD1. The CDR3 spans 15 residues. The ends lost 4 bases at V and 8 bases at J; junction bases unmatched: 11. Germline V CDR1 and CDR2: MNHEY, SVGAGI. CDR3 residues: CASSLSPGGNDEQFF. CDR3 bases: TGTGCCAGCAGTTTGAGCCCAGGGGGTAATGATGAGCAGTTCTTC.

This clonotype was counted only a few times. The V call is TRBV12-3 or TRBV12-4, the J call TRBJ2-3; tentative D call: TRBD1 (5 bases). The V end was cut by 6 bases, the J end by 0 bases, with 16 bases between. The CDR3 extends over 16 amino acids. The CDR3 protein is CASRPGQEHSTDTQYF. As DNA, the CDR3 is TGTGCCAGCAGGCCCGGACAAGAACATAGCACAGATACGCAGTATTTT.